This is a list of T cell receptor beta chains from one sample in a study of blood T cell repertoires in COVID-19. The method was immunoSEQ multiplex PCR; TCRdb's version includes in-frame clones alone and lacks a portion of them. The table records around 42,000 clones, roughly nine tenths of them present only once. The sample was peripheral blood. The receptor set was obtained from a man younger than 45 with active or convalescent COVID-19. CDR3s include the opening cysteine and the closing phenylalanine or tryptophan. The D gene is left open where the match is weak. Not every row has a clone size; where given, it reads once, few, many or a size class.

cdr3_nt cdr3_aa d_call j_call clone_size v_call
TGTGCCAGCAGCCCTGGGACAGGGGGCCGCAATCAGCCCCAGCATTTT CASSPGTGGRNQPQHF TRBD1 TRBJ1-5 NA TRBV7-9
TGTGCCAGCAGTCAGCAGGGCCCCTCCTTGGACACCATATATTTT CASSQQGPSLDTIYF NA TRBJ1-3 NA TRBV2
TGTGCCAGCAGTTACACTTCAGGGAATTCACCCCTCCACTTT CASSYTSGNSPLHF NA TRBJ1-6 once TRBV6-5
TGTGCCAGCAGCGGCGTACAAGAGACCCAGTACTTC CASSGVQETQYF NA TRBJ2-5 few TRBV9
TGTGCCAGTAGTATGGGACAGACTAACACCGGGGAGCTGTTTTTT CASSMGQTNTGELFF TRBD1 TRBJ2-2 NA TRBV19
TGTGCCAGCAGTGAAGCGCTGGCAGGGGTCTCCTACGAGCAGTACTTC CASSEALAGVSYEQYF NA TRBJ2-7 NA TRBV2
TGTGCCAGCAGCCAAGTAGGACCGGGACAGGGGCCCAGTGGCTACACCTTC CASSQVGPGQGPSGYTF TRBD1 TRBJ1-2 NA TRBV3-1/TRBV3-2
TGTGCCAGTAGTATTCAGGGGTCCGGCTATGGCTACACCTTC CASSIQGSGYGYTF NA TRBJ1-2 NA TRBV19
TGTGCCAGCAGCCAAGGGTCGGCGGGACAGGGTGGCGACACCTTC CASSQGSAGQGGDTF TRBD1 TRBJ1-2 NA TRBV3-1/TRBV3-2
TGCGCCAGCAGCCAAAGCGCGCAGGGGAGCACTGAAGCTTTCTTT CASSQSAQGSTEAFF NA TRBJ1-1 NA TRBV4-1
TGTGCCAGTAGTTACAGGGTCAATGAGCAGTTCTTC CASSYRVNEQFF NA TRBJ2-1 NA TRBV19
TGTGCCAGTAGCCGGACAGGGGTGGGAACTAATGAAAAACTGTTTTTT CASSRTGVGTNEKLFF TRBD1 TRBJ1-4 NA TRBV19
TGTGCCAGCTCACACACGGACAGTGGAAACACCATATATTTT CASSHTDSGNTIYF NA TRBJ1-3 NA TRBV18
TGTGCCAGTAGTATAGTCTTCTTGGAGTCGGGGACAGGGAATAACGGGGAGACCCAGTACTTC CASSIVFLESGTGNNGETQYF TRBD1 TRBJ2-5 NA TRBV19
TGTGCCAGCAGCCGAGTGGGGACTAGCGGGGCCCAAATTCAAGAGACCCAGTACTTC CASSRVGTSGAQIQETQYF TRBD2 TRBJ2-5 NA TRBV3-1/TRBV3-2
TGTGCCAGCAGTTTGGTGCAGGGGGCCTACACGAGCACAGATACGCAGTATTTT CASSLVQGAYTSTDTQYF TRBD1 TRBJ2-3 NA TRBV27
TGTGCCAGCAGCTTAAGGATAACAGGGCACTCTGGGGCCAACGTCCTGACTTTC CASSLRITGHSGANVLTF NA TRBJ2-6 few TRBV7-9
TGTGCCAGCAGCTTGGTTTTGACAGGGGAGCTGTTTTTT CASSLVLTGELFF NA TRBJ2-2 NA TRBV5-5
TGTGCCAGCAGCCAAGCAGAGGGCAGTAGCACAGATACGCAGTATTTT CASSQAEGSSTDTQYF NA TRBJ2-3 once TRBV4-2
TGCGCCAGCAGCCAAGGCCTGAGCCAGCCCCAGCATTTT CASSQGLSQPQHF NA TRBJ1-5 NA TRBV4-1
TGTGCCACCAGTGATTTCGAGTATACCGGGGAGCTGTTTTTT CATSDFEYTGELFF NA TRBJ2-2 few TRBV24-1
TGTGCCAGCAGCGTATCTAACGGGAGGGCCCGAGATACGCAGTATTTT CASSVSNGRARDTQYF TRBD2 TRBJ2-3 NA TRBV9
TGTGCCAGCAGCAACCGGGACAGCGAAGAGACCCAGTACTTC CASSNRDSEETQYF TRBD1 TRBJ2-5 few TRBV9
TGTGCCAGCAGCGTAACCGGGACAGGGTCCTATGGCTACACCTTC CASSVTGTGSYGYTF TRBD1 TRBJ1-2 NA TRBV5-5
TGTGCCAGCAGGGCGGAAGCGGGAGACGAGACCCAGTACTTC CASRAEAGDETQYF TRBD2 TRBJ2-5 NA TRBV6-5
TGTGCCAGCAGCCAAGACCGGGGAATCTACGAGCAGTACTTC CASSQDRGIYEQYF NA TRBJ2-7 NA TRBV14
TGCAGCGTTGAAGGACGGACTAGCGGGGCCTACAATGAGCAGTTCTTC CSVEGRTSGAYNEQFF TRBD2 TRBJ2-1 NA TRBV29-1
TGTGCCAGCAGTTTAGGTGGCGGGGGGGAGAATGAGCAGTTCTTC CASSLGGGGENEQFF TRBD2 TRBJ2-1 NA TRBV28
TGTGCCAGCAGCCAACAGGAGGGGGCTTTCTTT CASSQQEGAFF NA TRBJ1-1 once TRBV7-6
TGTGCCAGCAGCCAAGATCCGCGGGGGAGTAACTATGGCTACACCTTC CASSQDPRGSNYGYTF NA TRBJ1-2 NA TRBV4-2
TGTGCCAGCACCGGGAGTCCAGGGGGAAACCAGTACTTC CASTGSPGGNQYF NA TRBJ2-5 NA TRBV27
TGTGCCAGCAGTGAAGTAAATGACAGGGCTAACTATGGCTACACCTTC CASSEVNDRANYGYTF TRBD1 TRBJ1-2 NA TRBV2
TGTGCCAGCAGCTGGACAGGGAATCGGAATGAGCAGTTCTTC CASSWTGNRNEQFF TRBD1 TRBJ2-1 NA TRBV5-4
TGTGCCAGCAGCTCAGCGGGGACTAGCGGGAGGGCGCTGTACAATGAGCAGTTCTTC CASSSAGTSGRALYNEQFF TRBD2 TRBJ2-1 NA TRBV7-9
TGCGCCAGCAGCCAAGATATCGGGGACAGGGTGGGTGAAAAACTGTTTTTT CASSQDIGDRVGEKLFF TRBD1 TRBJ1-4 NA TRBV4-3
TGTGCCACCAGGGGATCCGGGACAGCCGATGAGCAGTTCTTC CATRGSGTADEQFF TRBD1 TRBJ2-1 NA TRBV24-1
TGTGCCACCAGCAGTAAGGGGGTGAGTGGCTACACCTTC CATSSKGVSGYTF NA TRBJ1-2 NA TRBV15
TGTGCCAGCAGAATCACAGGGCGCACTGAAGCTTTCTTT CASRITGRTEAFF NA TRBJ1-1 once TRBV6-1
TGCGCCAGCAGCCTCGACAGGGAGCTGGAAAAACTGTTTTTT CASSLDRELEKLFF TRBD1 TRBJ1-4 NA TRBV5-1
TGTGCCAGCAGCCCCGGCCGGTCAGGCTATGGCTACACCTTC CASSPGRSGYGYTF NA TRBJ1-2 NA TRBV11-3
TGTGCCAGCAGCCAAGATCTGGCCAGGGGAGAATATGGCTACACCTTC CASSQDLARGEYGYTF NA TRBJ1-2 NA TRBV3-1/TRBV3-2
TGTGCCAGCAGCCCAGACAGGGGGCTTGGGGCCAACGTCCTGACTTTC CASSPDRGLGANVLTF TRBD1 TRBJ2-6 NA TRBV7-9
TGTGCCAGCAGTGAGTGGACAGGGGGCTCCTACGAGCAGTACTTC CASSEWTGGSYEQYF TRBD1 TRBJ2-7 NA TRBV6-1
TGTGCCAGTAGTATCCTGACACTGAACACTGAAGCTTTCTTT CASSILTLNTEAFF NA TRBJ1-1 NA TRBV19
TGTGCCAGCAGCTTTGCGAGGACAGATACGCAGTATTTT CASSFARTDTQYF NA TRBJ2-3 once TRBV7-6
TGTGCCAGCAGCCAATGGGACAGGGTTAATGGCTACACCTTC CASSQWDRVNGYTF TRBD1 TRBJ1-2 NA TRBV14
TGTGCCTGGAGTCTTACATTGAACACTGAAGCTTTCTTT CAWSLTLNTEAFF NA TRBJ1-1 NA TRBV30
TGTGCCAGCAGTTACTCCGGGACTAGCGGGACCGGGGAGCTGTTTTTT CASSYSGTSGTGELFF TRBD2 TRBJ2-2 NA TRBV6-6
TGTGCCAGCGAAGACAGGGCGGTGGGCACTGAAGCTTTCTTT CASEDRAVGTEAFF TRBD1 TRBJ1-1 NA TRBV6-5
TGTGCCAGCAGTGAGAACGGACTGCCGAACACTGAAGCTTTCTTT CASSENGLPNTEAFF NA TRBJ1-1 NA TRBV2
TGTGCCAGCTCACCTTTGGCCTCAAACAGGGCCACGTCTAACTATGGCTACACCTTC CASSPLASNRATSNYGYTF NA TRBJ1-2 NA TRBV18
TGTGCCAGCAGCTTGACTTATTGGCAGAAAACCTCTGGGGCCAACGTCCTGACTTTC CASSLTYWQKTSGANVLTF NA TRBJ2-6 NA TRBV11-3
TGTGCCAGCAGCGACACTAGCGGGGCCACCTACAATGAGCAGTTCTTC CASSDTSGATYNEQFF TRBD2 TRBJ2-1 NA TRBV9